The 22 T cell receptor beta chains below all came from one sample that was sequenced in a study of cytomegalovirus exposure and HLA in healthy donors. TCRdb keeps only in-frame clones here, not all; method: immunoSEQ multiplex PCR. The table records 150,000 to 200,000 clones, 85% to 90% of them present only once. The sequencing input was PBMCs. These receptors all stem from a young man in good health and CMV-seropositive.

The chain recombines TRBV7-9 with TRBJ1-4, with 8 bases aligning to TRBD1. Germline CDR1 reads SEHNR; CDR2 reads FQNEAQ (reference sequence). V shed 3 bases, J shed 5 bases, and the junction held 5 bases outside the gene matches. This CDR3 spans 15 amino acids. CDR3 nucleotides: TGTGCCAGCAGCTTCTCAGGACAGGGAAATGAAAAACTGTTTTTT. Its protein is CASSFSGQGNEKLFF.

This clone was counted only a few times. The chain links TRBV18 to TRBJ1-2, with 7 bases identical to TRBD1. The CDR3 runs to 17 residues. Germline values: CDR1 KGHSH, CDR2 LQKENI. With V trimmed by 6 bases and J by 8 bases, 21 bases remained unmatched. CDR3 sequence (DNA): TGTGCCAGCTCGCTGAGACAGGGACCCGAACAGGATCGAGGCTACACCTTC. Protein sequence: CASSLRQGPEQDRGYTF.

CDR3 region: CASSPNLLSGQRGTEAFF. The DNA of the CDR3 is TGTGCCAGCAGCCCAAACCTCTTAAGTGGACAGCGGGGCACTGAAGCTTTCTTT. V gene TRBV7-9 combines with J gene TRBJ1-1; the D gene is possibly TRBD1 (6 bases). Trimming pared 5 bases from V and 4 bases from J, leaving 26 bases between. The CDR3 covers 18 residues. Germline CDR1 reads SEHNR; CDR2 reads FQNEAQ (reference sequence).

This clone was observed a single time. J is TRBJ2-7 and V is TRBV18; the D gene is possibly TRBD1 (5 bases). V was clipped by 3 bases and J by 4 bases, with 13 bases between them. The germline V gene encodes CDR1 KGHSH and CDR2 LQKENI. The CDR3 spans 14 residues. This chain's CDR3 is CASSPKGTGYEQYF. In DNA form, the CDR3 reads TGTGCCAGCTCACCCAAGGGAACAGGTTACGAGCAGTACTTC.

This chain uses TRBV7-9 with TRBJ2-1; the match to TRBD2 covers 9 bases. There are 16 residues in the CDR3. The germline CDR1 and CDR2 sequences are SEHNR and FQNEAQ (reference sequence). V was pared by 4 bases and J by 8 bases, with 12 bases of the junction left unmatched. The CDR3, as DNA: TGTGCCAGCAGCTCGTTTAGCGGGAGATCAGGCGATGAGCAGTTCTTC. It codes for CASSSFSGRSGDEQFF.

The chain joins TRBV10-3 to TRBJ1-1, with D perhaps TRBD1 (6 bases). The V end lost 7 bases, the J end lost 3 bases, and 12 bases lay between the germline ends. This CDR3 has 13 residues. Per germline, CDR1 ENHRY and CDR2 SYGVKD. CDR3 nucleotide sequence: TGTGCCATCACCCAGGGGAGGGACACTGAAGCTTTCTTT. Translated: CAITQGRDTEAFF.

The chain couples TRBV5-8 to TRBJ1-2, with 8 bases that match TRBD1. J gave up 4 bases and V 5 bases, and 4 bases lay outside the gene matches. This CDR3 contains 13 residues. CDR1 is SGHTS and CDR2 is YDEGEE in the germline V gene. The CDR3 region has the DNA TGTGCCAGCAGACCCGGACAGGGCTATGGCTACACCTTC. Protein product: CASRPGQGYGYTF.

The chain recombines TRBV5-1 with TRBJ2-7; tentatively, D is TRBD1 (6 bases). Germline V gene sequence: CDR1 SGHRS, CDR2 YFSETQ. V lost 3 bases and J lost 3, with 7 bases in between. The CDR3 is made up of 12 amino acids. This CDR3 reads CASSWDNYEQYF. In DNA, the CDR3 is TGCGCCAGCAGCTGGGACAACTACGAGCAGTACTTC.

This chain connects TRBV15 to TRBJ1-1, with a tentative D call TRBD1 (6 bases). Germline CDR1 LNHNV, CDR2 YYDKDF (reference sequence). With 1 base removed from V and 2 bases from J, the gap between germline ends came to 23 bases. CDR3 length: 19 residues. CDR3 in amino acids: CATSRGIRGASLFNTEAFF. The CDR3, as DNA: TGTGCCACCAGCAGAGGAATTCGGGGGGCTTCCCTCTTTAACACTGAAGCTTTCTTT.

This clone was observed once. V usage is TRBV28 and J usage is TRBJ2-1, with D hard to call. The V gene's germline CDR1 is MDHEN and CDR2 SYDVKM. CDR3 length equals 13 residues. V lost 1 base and J 7 bases, leaving 8 bases between the germline ends. CDR3 nucleotide sequence: TGTGCCAGCAGTTTATCACAGTCTAATGAGCAGTTCTTC. It translates to CASSLSQSNEQFF. The complete variable domain, with remaining parts taken from reference TRBV28 and TRBJ2-1, reads DVKVTQSSRYLVKRTGEKVFLECVQDMDHENMFWYRQDPGLGLRLIYFSYDVKMKEKGDIPEGYSVSREKKERFSLILESASTNQTSMYLCASSLSQSNEQFFGPGTRLTVL.

This clone showed up just once. The V call is TRBV2, the J call TRBJ1-1; D possibly corresponds to TRBD1 (6 bases). V was trimmed by 7 bases and J by 0 bases, leaving 6 bases between them. CDR3 length: 12 amino acids. CDR1 is SNHLY and CDR2 is FYNNEI in the germline V gene. DNA for the CDR3: TGTGCCAGCAAGGGGGTGAACACTGAAGCTTTCTTT. This sequence encodes CASKGVNTEAFF.

CDR3 residues: CASMSGPSYNEQFF. The CDR3 DNA sequence: TGTGCCAGCATGAGCGGGCCCTCCTACAATGAGCAGTTCTTC. The genes are TRBV27 and TRBJ2-1; TRBD2 might be the D (6 bases). Germline V lookup: CDR1 MNHEY, CDR2 SMNVEV (reference sequence). V gave up 7 bases and J gave up 0 bases, with 10 bases separating them. The CDR3 has 14 amino acids.

The V gene is TRBV11-3, the J gene TRBJ2-3; D is undetermined. V was shortened by 6 bases and J by 4 bases, with 8 bases between the two germline ends. The CDR3 has 12 amino acids. Germline lookup yields CDR1 SGHNT and CDR2 YENEEA. CDR3 nucleotide sequence: TGTGCCAGCAGACTTGCGGCAGATACGCAGTATTTT. It translates to CASRLAADTQYF.

The chain employs TRBV7-3 and TRBJ2-1; possibly TRBD2 for D (6 bases). Germline V gives CDR1 SGHTA, CDR2 FQGTGA. The CDR3 extends over 15 amino acids. Between the trimmed V and J ends, which lost 5 bases and 0 bases, there was a span of 11 bases. CDR3 DNA sequence: TGTGCCAGCAGCCCGGACGGGGGCTCCTACAATGAGCAGTTCTTC. Translating gives CASSPDGGSYNEQFF.

V and J are TRBV27 and TRBJ2-6, with no clear D. Germline CDR1 and CDR2: MNHEY and SMNVEV (reference sequence). The V end lost 2 bases, the J end lost 7 bases, and 12 bases lay between the germline ends. The CDR3 has 15 amino acids. CDR3 in amino acids: CASSLGVTRANVLTF. CDR3 sequence (DNA): TGTGCCAGCAGTTTAGGTGTAACGAGAGCCAACGTCCTGACTTTC.

This clone was seen once. The rearrangement uses TRBV15 and TRBJ2-5, with 11 bases lining up with TRBD2. CDR1 LNHNV and CDR2 YYDKDF come from the germline V gene (reference sequence). This CDR3 is built from 15 residues. V lost 4 bases to trimming and J lost 3 bases; unmatched junction nucleotides: 4. CDR3: CATSNPGLAEETQYF. DNA for the CDR3: TGTGCCACCAGCAATCCGGGACTAGCGGAAGAGACCCAGTACTTC.

This clone appeared a single time. The V gene is TRBV4-2, the J gene TRBJ2-1; a possible D gene is TRBD2 (6 bases). Trimming pared 0 bases from V and 3 bases from J, leaving 12 bases between. CDR3 size: 16 residues. Germline assignment: CDR1 LGHNA and CDR2 YNFKEQ. CDR3 bases: TGTGCCAGCAGCCAAGAATGGGTAGCGGTCTACAATGAGCAGTTCTTC. Encoded protein: CASSQEWVAVYNEQFF.

J is TRBJ2-1 and V is TRBV9; 16 nucleotides match TRBD2. The CDR3 runs to 18 residues. Germline V gene data show CDR1 as SGDLS and CDR2 as YYNGEE. J was trimmed by 5 bases and V by 3 bases; bases with no gene match: 8. CDR3 region: CASSARQGLAGGDNEQFF. The CDR3 nucleotides read TGTGCCAGCAGCGCCCGACAGGGACTAGCGGGAGGGGACAATGAGCAGTTCTTC.

The gene calls are TRBV30 and TRBJ2-2; 7 bases agree with TRBD2. CDR3 length: 16 amino acids. After removal of 2 bases from V and 6 bases from J, the junction contained 12 bases not matched to a gene. From germline, CDR1 is GTSNPN and CDR2 SVGIG (reference sequence). DNA of the CDR3: TGTGCCTGGAGTTTAACCCCCTCTACTAGCGCCGGGGAGCTGTTTTTT. Translated: CAWSLTPSTSAGELFF. Together with reference TRBV30 and TRBJ2-2, the CDR3 gives the full variable domain: SQTIHQWPATLVQPVGSPLSLECTVEGTSNPNLYWYRQAAGRGLQLLFYSVGIGQISSEVPQNLSASRPQDRQFILSSKKLLLSDSGFYLCAWSLTPSTSAGELFFGEGSRLTVL.

The J gene is TRBJ2-7, the V gene TRBV7-6; 8 nucleotides align to TRBD1. This CDR3 comprises 14 residues. Germline V gives CDR1 SGHVS, CDR2 FNYEAQ. The V segment lost 4 bases and the J segment 3 bases; nucleotides outside the gene matches: 5. CDR3 nucleotide sequence: TGTGCCAGCAGCTCGGGACAGGTCGGCTACGAGCAGTACTTC. The encoded protein is CASSSGQVGYEQYF. The full variable domain, its missing parts supplied by reference TRBV7-6 and TRBJ2-7, is GAGVSQSPRYKVTKRGQDVALRCDPISGHVSLYWYRQALGQGPEFLTYFNYEAQQDKSGLPNDRFSAERPEGSISTLTIQRTEQRDSAMYRCASSSGQVGYEQYFGPGTRLTVT.

The CDR3 DNA is TGTGCCAGCAGTCAGGACAGGGCCTATGGCTACACCTTC. It translates to CASSQDRAYGYTF. J is TRBJ1-2 and V is TRBV27; 8 nucleotides agree with TRBD1. Germline V gives CDR1 MNHEY, CDR2 SMNVEV (reference sequence). V shed 5 bases and J 4 bases; nucleotides not matched to a gene: 3. This CDR3 is built from 13 residues.

This clone was observed a handful of times. The chain has TRBV5-1 and TRBJ2-7; the match to TRBD1 covers 9 bases. V was pared by 3 bases and J by 3 bases, with 7 bases of the junction left unmatched. Germline V gene data show CDR1 as SGHRS and CDR2 as YFSETQ. This CDR3 comprises 15 residues. CDR3 nucleotide sequence: TGCGCCAGCAGCTCGGCCGGGACAGGGAACTACGAGCAGTACTTC. Its translation is CASSSAGTGNYEQYF.